These 9 T cell receptor beta chains were all obtained from the same sample, sequenced in a study of siplizumab effects on memory and regulatory T cells. Generated by immunoSEQ multiplex PCR, the TCRdb table keeps only in-frame clones and is missing some. The repertoire consists of tens of thousands of clones, with around 93% occurring once and the leading ten covering about 4.5%. The sequenced sample was CD8+ T cells sorted from blood. The receptor set was obtained from a human donor in good health.

The chain is built from TRBV28 and TRBJ2-7; TRBD2 matches at 11 bases. This CDR3 contains 14 residues. The germline CDR1 and CDR2 sequences are MDHEN and SYDVKM. After removal of 3 bases from V and 6 bases from J, the junction contained 4 bases not matched to a gene. The CDR3, as DNA: TGTGCCAGCAGTTTGAATAGCGGGGGGGGCGAGCAGTACTTC. It yields the protein CASSLNSGGGEQYF.

V and J are TRBV9 and TRBJ2-5; D perhaps matches TRBD1 (5 bases). The CDR3 length is 14 residues. Germline values: CDR1 SGDLS, CDR2 YYNGEE. V was clipped by 3 bases and J by 1 base, with 10 bases between them. The CDR3 nucleotides read TGTGCCAGCAGCGGTAGACAGTCCCAAGAGACCCAGTACTTC. Translating it yields CASSGRQSQETQYF.

This sequence joins TRBV27 and TRBJ2-7; D is unresolved. The CDR3 has 13 residues. V was trimmed by 9 bases and J by 3 bases, leaving 15 bases between them. The germline CDR1 and CDR2 sequences are MNHEY and SMNVEV (reference sequence). The CDR3 DNA follows: TGTGCCAGGATCCAATACCAACTCTACGAGCAGTACTTC. Its protein is CARIQYQLYEQYF.

The chain combines TRBV11-1 with TRBJ2-6, with D possibly TRBD1 on 6 matching bases. Per the germline V gene, CDR1 is SGHAT and CDR2 is FQDESV (reference sequence). The CDR3 is made up of 19 amino acids. Between the trimmed V and J ends, which lost 1 base and 0 bases, there was a span of 16 bases. CDR3 in amino acids: CASSLDGDRPNSGANVLTF. The CDR3 region has the DNA TGTGCCAGCAGCTTAGACGGTGACAGGCCAAACTCTGGGGCCAACGTCCTGACTTTC.

The chain links TRBV27 to TRBJ2-7; unclear D gene. The length of the CDR3 is 14 residues. Germline CDR1 and CDR2: MNHEY and SMNVEV (reference sequence). V lost 5 bases to trimming and J lost 3 bases, with 14 bases between them. The DNA of the CDR3 is TGTGCCAGCAGTCCCTCCGGTCTAGTCTACGAGCAGTACTTC. Translating gives CASSPSGLVYEQYF.

The V gene is TRBV4-2, the J gene TRBJ2-1; D ambiguous. The germline gives CDR1 LGHNA, CDR2 YNFKEQ. V was trimmed by 1 base and J by 9 bases, leaving 4 bases between them. This CDR3 has 11 amino acids. CDR3 sequence (DNA): TGTGCCAGCAGCCAAGGCACTGAGCAGTTCTTC. Translated: CASSQGTEQFF.

The chain is built from TRBV9 and TRBJ2-1; D remains ambiguous. The CDR3 consists of 14 residues. Germline V CDR1 and CDR2: SGDLS, YYNGEE. Trimming removed 0 bases at V and 3 bases at J, with 7 bases between. The CDR3 DNA reads as TGTGCCAGCAGCGTAGGTACACGCTACAATGAGCAGTTCTTC. Encoded protein: CASSVGTRYNEQFF.

This chain connects TRBV7-9 to TRBJ2-7; tentative D call: TRBD1 (6 bases). The CDR3 spans 14 residues. Germline V gene lookup returns CDR1 SEHNR and CDR2 FQNEAQ (reference sequence). Deletions cut 5 bases from V and 3 bases from J, with 14 bases between. The DNA for the CDR3 is TGTGCCAGCAGCCCTACAGGGAGCGGCTACGAGCAGTACTTC. As protein: CASSPTGSGYEQYF.

The chain recombines TRBV5-6 with TRBJ2-7, with 10 bases identical to TRBD1. The CDR3 runs 14 residues. V shed 0 bases, J shed 4 bases, and the junction held 1 base outside the gene matches. The germline V gene has CDR1 SGHDT and CDR2 YYEEEE. In DNA, the CDR3 is TGTGCCAGCAGCTTGGGGGACAGGGGTTACGAGCAGTACTTC. Its translation: CASSLGDRGYEQYF.